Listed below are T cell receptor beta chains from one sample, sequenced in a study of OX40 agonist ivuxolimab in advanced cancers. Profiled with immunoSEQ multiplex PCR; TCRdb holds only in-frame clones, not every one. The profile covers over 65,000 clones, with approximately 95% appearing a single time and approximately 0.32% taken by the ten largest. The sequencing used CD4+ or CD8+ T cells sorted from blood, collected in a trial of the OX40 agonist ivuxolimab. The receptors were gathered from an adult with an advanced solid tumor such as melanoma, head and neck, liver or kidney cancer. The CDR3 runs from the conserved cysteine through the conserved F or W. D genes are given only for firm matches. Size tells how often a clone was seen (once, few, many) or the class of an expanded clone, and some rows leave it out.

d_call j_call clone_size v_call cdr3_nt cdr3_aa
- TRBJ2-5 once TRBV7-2 TGTGCCAGCAGCCGTTTTTCTGAGACCCAGTACTTC CASSRFSETQYF
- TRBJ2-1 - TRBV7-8 TGTGCCAGCAGCTTAGATAGCTCCTACAATGAGCAGTTCTTC CASSLDSSYNEQFF
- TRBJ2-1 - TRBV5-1 TGCGCCAGCAGCTTGGCGTGGGGCTCCTACAATGAGCAGTTCTTC CASSLAWGSYNEQFF
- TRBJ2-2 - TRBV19 TGTGCCAGTACCCGATCAAGCGGGTCCACCGGGGAGCTGTTTTTT CASTRSSGSTGELFF
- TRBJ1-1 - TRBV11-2 TGTGCCAGCAGCTTAGCTCGGGGAACTGAAGCTTTCTTT CASSLARGTEAFF
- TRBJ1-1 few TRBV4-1 TGCGCCAGCAGCCAAGACCCACTTCGACAGGCCCGTAACACTGAAGCTTTCTTT CASSQDPLRQARNTEAFF
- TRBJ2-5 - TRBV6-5 TGTGCCAGCGGCGGGGATTCGGAGACCCAGTACTTC CASGGDSETQYF
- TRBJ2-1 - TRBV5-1 TGCGCCAGCAGCGCCGGGGCCCAAAAAGGGATCAATGAGCAGTTCTTC CASSAGAQKGINEQFF
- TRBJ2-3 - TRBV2 TGTGCCAGCAGTGGGCAAGGCCGCACAGATACGCAGTATTTT CASSGQGRTDTQYF
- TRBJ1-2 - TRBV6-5 TGTGCCAGCAGTTACTCGAGTATGTCAGGAGCGGTTGGCTACACCTTC CASSYSSMSGAVGYTF
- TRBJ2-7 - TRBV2 TGTGCCAGCAGTGAGTGGCGGGTTTCCTACGAGCAGTACTTC CASSEWRVSYEQYF
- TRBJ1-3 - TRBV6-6 TGTGCCAGCAGTTACTCGACATTGGGTTCGGGAAACACCATATATTTT CASSYSTLGSGNTIYF
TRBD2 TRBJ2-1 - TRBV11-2 TGTGCCAGCAGCCCCCCCGGACTAGCGGGGACCTACAATGAGCAGTTCTTC CASSPPGLAGTYNEQFF
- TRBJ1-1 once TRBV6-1 TGTGCCAGCCGTCGAGGGGTCACTGAAGCTTTCTTT CASRRGVTEAFF
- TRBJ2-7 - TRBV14 TGTGCCAGCATGGGGGAGTACGAGCAGTACTTC CASMGEYEQYF
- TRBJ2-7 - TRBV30 TGTGCCTGTATTCACCGGGGGCTAAGGGACGAGCAGTACTTC CACIHRGLRDEQYF
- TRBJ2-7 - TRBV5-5 TGTGCCAGCGGAGGGATGGTGACCTACGAGCAGTACTTC CASGGMVTYEQYF
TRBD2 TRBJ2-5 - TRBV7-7 TGTGCCAGCAGCTTAACGGGAGGCGGCGAGACCCAGTACTTC CASSLTGGGETQYF
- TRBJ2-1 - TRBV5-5 TGTGCCAGCAGCTTAGGGGTTACCTACAATGAGCAGTTCTTC CASSLGVTYNEQFF
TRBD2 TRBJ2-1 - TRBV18 TGTGCCAGCTCACCCATCCTAGCGGGAAGCAATGAGCAGTTCTTC CASSPILAGSNEQFF
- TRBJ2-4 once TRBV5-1 TGCGCCAGCAGCCCGGATGGGGATCTGGGCAAAAACATTCAGTACTTC CASSPDGDLGKNIQYF
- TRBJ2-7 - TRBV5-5 TGTGCCAGCAGCCTAACCCTCTCCTACGAGCAGTACTTC CASSLTLSYEQYF
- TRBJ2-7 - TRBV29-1 TGCAGCGTTGTCGGCCTTCTCTACGAGCAGTACTTC CSVVGLLYEQYF
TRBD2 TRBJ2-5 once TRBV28 TGTGCCAGCAGTTTAATCACTAGCGCGGCAGAGACCCAGTACTTC CASSLITSAAETQYF
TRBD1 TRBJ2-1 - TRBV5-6 TGTGCCAGCAGCGTACGACAGGGCTCCTACAATGAGCAGTTCTTC CASSVRQGSYNEQFF
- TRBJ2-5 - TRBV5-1 TGCGCCAGCAGCTCTTCCGGGACATCTATTGGGTACCAAGAGACCCAGTACTTC CASSSSGTSIGYQETQYF